These 25 T cell receptor beta chains came from one sample sequenced in a study of blood T cells in healthy people across ages. A J-beta primer mix and a sample-barcoded 5' primer were used in a second PCR of roughly 7 to 12 cycles. TCRdb recomputed calls from the 5' RACE reads with MiXCR, one row per CDR3 protein. The repertoire consists of 750,000 or so distinct CDR3 sequences, with more than 20% occurring once and the leading ten covering under 9.5%. The sample was also reused in another study, on T cells of mothers and their children.

Specimen: blood. Receptor source: a boy younger than 18 in good health.

This clonotype came up a few times. The chain is built from TRBV7-2 and TRBJ2-1, with 13 positions matching TRBD2. Germline values: CDR1 SGHTA, CDR2 FQGNSA. V dropped 9 bases and J dropped 4; count of bases not matched to a gene: 6. The CDR3 contains 15 residues. CDR3 amino acids: CASRMGLAGYNEQFF. The DNA of the CDR3 is TGTGCCAGTCGAATGGGACTAGCGGGGTACAATGAGCAGTTCTTC.

In its sample, this clonotype was seen a few times. This chain uses TRBV7-9 with TRBJ2-7; D ambiguous. The CDR3 extends over 11 amino acids. Germline V gene data show CDR1 as SEHNR and CDR2 as FQNEAQ (reference sequence). Trimming cost V 5 bases and J 7 bases, with 9 bases left between them. CDR3 amino acids: CASSHAGEQYF. For the CDR3, the DNA is TGTGCCAGCAGCCACGCCGGGGAGCAGTACTTC.

The chain couples TRBV24-1 to TRBJ2-2, with 7 bases lining up with TRBD2. In germline, CDR1 is KGHDR, CDR2 SFDVKD. V was clipped by 0 bases and J by 3 bases; unmatched bases: 6. The CDR3 loop spans 17 amino acids. CDR3 nucleotides: TGTGCCACCAGTGATTTGAACGGGGGGACCTACACCGGGGAGCTGTTTTTT. It codes for CATSDLNGGTYTGELFF.

This sequence joins TRBV27 and TRBJ2-3; D possibly corresponds to TRBD2 (5 bases). The CDR3 consists of 16 residues. Deletions cut 5 bases from V and 2 bases from J, with 17 bases between. CDR1 and CDR2 from the germline V gene are MNHEY and SMNVEV (reference sequence). CDR3 residues: CASSGTGTLFTDTQYF. For the CDR3, the DNA is TGTGCCAGCAGTGGAACGGGAACTCTATTCACAGATACGCAGTATTTT.

The CDR3 region has the DNA TGTGCCAGCAGCCCCGCTCAGACCAGGTCGGACTACGAGCAGTACTTC. It codes for CASSPAQTRSDYEQYF. J is TRBJ2-7 and V is TRBV7-9; unclear D gene. The CDR3 has 16 amino acids. With 5 bases removed from V and 3 bases from J, the gap between germline ends came to 20 bases. Looked up from germline, CDR1 is SEHNR and CDR2 is FQNEAQ (reference sequence). The whole variable domain, filled in from reference TRBV7-9 and TRBJ2-7, reads DTGVSQNPRHKITKRGQNVTFRCDPISEHNRLYWYRQTLGQGPEFLTYFQNEAQLEKSRLLSDRFSAERPKGSFSTLEIQRTEQGDSAMYLCASSPAQTRSDYEQYFGPGTRLTVT.

This sequence joins TRBV7-9 and TRBJ2-7; 7 nucleotides match TRBD1. V gave up 4 bases and J gave up 6 bases; unmatched junction bases: 6. The CDR3 sequence is 13 residues long. Per the germline V gene, CDR1 is SEHNR and CDR2 is FQNEAQ (reference sequence). As DNA, the CDR3 is TGTGCCAGCAGCTCAACAGGGGTTAGCGAGCAGTACTTC. Translating gives CASSSTGVSEQYF.

As regards this clonotype: A much larger clone differs by one base, so this may be a read error. The V and J genes are TRBV27 and TRBJ2-7, with no clear D. CDR3 length: 14 residues. V lost 10 bases and J lost 3, with 19 bases in between. From germline, CDR1 is MNHEY and CDR2 SMNVEV (reference sequence). For the CDR3, the DNA is TGTGCCACCTGGGTGTCACTTAAGATCTACGAGCAGTACTTC. It is translated as CATWVSLKIYEQYF.

This clonotype was seen a few times. V and J are TRBV7-3 and TRBJ2-3, with 10 bases that match TRBD2. The CDR3 consists of 15 residues. Germline loops: CDR1 SGHTA, CDR2 FQGTGA. J gave up 6 bases and V 2 bases, and 5 bases lay outside the gene matches. The DNA for the CDR3 is TGTGCCAGCAGCTTACGTCTAGCGGGAGCCGATACGCAGTATTTT. As protein: CASSLRLAGADTQYF. Variable domain in full (rest from reference TRBV7-3 and TRBJ2-3): GAGVSQTPSNKVTEKGKYVELRCDPISGHTALYWYRQSLGQGPEFLIYFQGTGAADDSGLPNDRFFAVRPEGSVSTLKIQRTERGDSAVYLCASSLRLAGADTQYFGPGTRLTVL.

The J gene is TRBJ2-6, the V gene TRBV10-3, with TRBD1 matching 11 bases. V shed 6 bases and J 2 bases; nucleotides not matched to a gene: 6. CDR1 is ENHRY, CDR2 SYGVKD, per germline. This CDR3 is 17 amino acids long. The CDR3 DNA sequence: TGTGCCATCAGCCGGGACAGGGGGGAAACTGGGGCCAACGTCCTGACTTTC. This translates into CAISRDRGETGANVLTF.

This chain's CDR3 is CASSHLGSGNTIYF. DNA of the CDR3: TGCGCCAGCAGCCATTTGGGGAGTGGAAACACCATATATTTT. This sequence joins TRBV4-1 and TRBJ1-3; D call uncertain. The V end lost 3 bases, the J end lost 3 bases, and 9 bases lay between the germline ends. Germline V gene sequence: CDR1 MGHRA, CDR2 YSYEKL. The CDR3 contains 14 residues.

The chain recombines TRBV12-3 or TRBV12-4 with TRBJ2-1, with D possibly TRBD2 on 6 matching bases. CDR3 length: 17 residues. Trimming took off 1 base at V and 1 base at J, with 14 bases between the two ends. CDR3 nucleotides: TGTGCCAGCAGTTTAGGGTTCGGAGGGGCGTCCTACAATGAGCAGTTCTTC. It is translated as CASSLGFGGASYNEQFF.

This clonotype was found a few times. V is TRBV6-2 or TRBV6-3 and J is TRBJ2-1, with D perhaps assigned TRBD1 or TRBD2 (7 bases each). Trimming stripped 7 bases from V and 5 bases from J, with 18 bases between. CDR3 length equals 15 residues. Germline values: CDR1 MNHEY, CDR2 SVGEGT. The CDR3 nucleotides read TGTGCCAGCATTCAGGGGGGGGTCGGGCACAATGAGCAGTTCTTC. Protein: CASIQGGVGHNEQFF.

This clonotype turned up a few times. Germline is not matched at one junction end, which may reflect a read error. The chain couples TRBV24-1 to TRBJ2-5, with TRBD2 as a possible D gene (7 bases). The germline V gene has CDR1 KGHDR and CDR2 SFDVKD. CDR3 length: 15 residues. As DNA, the CDR3 is TGTGCCACCAGCGATTTCCGGGGGGCGGGAGAGACCCAGTACTTC. Its translation is CATSDFRGAGETQYF.

The V gene is TRBV6-1, the J gene TRBJ2-5; 10 nucleotides line up with TRBD2. The ends lost 3 bases at V and 5 bases at J; junction bases unmatched: 9. The CDR3 has 16 residues. Germline V gene data show CDR1 as MNHNS and CDR2 as SASEGT. The DNA of the CDR3 is TGTGCCAGCAGTGACCTAGCGGGAGTGGTTACCGAGACCCAGTACTTC. It yields the protein CASSDLAGVVTETQYF.

This rearrangement joins TRBV29-1 to TRBJ2-1; D perhaps matches TRBD1 (6 bases). The length of the CDR3 is 15 residues. Germline values: CDR1 SQVTM, CDR2 ANQGSEA. V lost 4 bases, J lost 0 bases, and 13 bases lay in between. The CDR3 nucleotides are TGCAGCGTTGTTAAGTGGACAGCCTCCTACAATGAGCAGTTCTTC. The encoded protein is CSVVKWTASYNEQFF.

This clonotype turned up a few times. This rearrangement joins TRBV3-1 to TRBJ2-5, with D unresolved. The germline V gene encodes CDR1 LGHDT and CDR2 YNNKEL (reference sequence). Trimming stripped 0 bases from V and 2 bases from J, with 10 bases between. The CDR3 spans 15 residues. DNA of the CDR3: TGTGCCAGCAGCCAAGAATCATCGTTTCAAGAGACCCAGTACTTC. It specifies CASSQESSFQETQYF.

This clonotype was seen only a few times. The chain uses TRBV7-2 and TRBJ1-4; 9 nucleotides align to TRBD1. The trim removed 5 bases at V and 7 bases at J, leaving 11 bases unmatched. Germline V gene data show CDR1 as SGHTA and CDR2 as FQGNSA. This CDR3 has 16 amino acids. The CDR3 region is CASSLLGQGRIEKLFF. The CDR3 DNA sequence: TGTGCCAGCAGCCTCCTGGGACAGGGTAGAATTGAAAAACTGTTTTTT. Full variable domain (outside the CDR3, taken from reference TRBV7-2 and TRBJ1-4): GAGVSQSPSNKVTEKGKDVELRCDPISGHTALYWYRQSLGQGLEFLIYFQGNSAPDKSGLPSDRFSAERTGGSVSTLTIQRTQQEDSAVYLCASSLLGQGRIEKLFFGSGTQLSVL.

The chain has TRBV15 and TRBJ1-2, with 7 bases aligning to TRBD1. This CDR3 has 15 residues. V trimming: 6 bases; J trimming: 1 base; junction bases outside the gene matches: 8. CDR1 and CDR2 (germline): LNHNV, YYDKDF (reference sequence). The CDR3 DNA reads TGTGCCACCAGTCCACGGGACAGATTTAACTATGGCTACACCTTC. Translated: CATSPRDRFNYGYTF.

This sequence joins TRBV20-1 and TRBJ2-3; 8 positions agree with TRBD2. The length of the CDR3 is 13 residues. Trimming removed 4 bases from V and 5 bases from J; junction bases left unmatched: 5. Per the germline V gene, CDR1 is DFQATT and CDR2 is SNEGSKA (reference sequence). The CDR3 DNA reads TGCAGTGCTACGGGGGGGCTAGGAGATACGCAGTATTTT. Its translation: CSATGGLGDTQYF.

CDR3 DNA: TGTGCCAGCAGCTTATTCTCCAGGGATAATGAAAAACTGTTTTTT. This sequence encodes CASSLFSRDNEKLFF. The genes are TRBV7-9 and TRBJ1-4; weak D call: TRBD1 (5 bases). This CDR3 has 15 residues. V dropped 2 bases and J dropped 4 bases, with 11 bases sitting between them. Germline V gives CDR1 SEHNR, CDR2 FQNEAQ (reference sequence).

This clonotype was seen many times. This chain links TRBV7-3 with TRBJ2-2; no firm D call. The germline V gene encodes CDR1 SGHTA and CDR2 FQGTGA. Deletions cut 2 bases from V and 9 bases from J, with 4 bases between. There are 11 residues in the CDR3. CDR3 sequence reads: CASSLGRELFF. The DNA for the CDR3 is TGTGCCAGCAGCTTAGGCCGGGAGCTGTTTTTT.

The chain recombines TRBV28 with TRBJ2-1; possible D gene TRBD1, 6 bases. V was shortened by 6 bases and J by 1 base, with 10 bases between the two germline ends. Germline assignment: CDR1 MDHEN and CDR2 SYDVKM. The CDR3 runs to 14 residues. The CDR3 DNA sequence: TGTGCCAGCAGACGACAGGTTTCCTACAATGAGCAGTTCTTC. The encoded protein is CASRRQVSYNEQFF.

This clonotype was detected only a few times. CDR3 nucleotides: TGTGCCAGCAGCAACTTTACGGAACGTGCAGAGACCCAGTACTTC. It encodes CASSNFTERAETQYF. This chain joins TRBV21-1 and TRBJ2-7. The J call may be in error: the DNA end matches TRBJ2-5 better. TRBV21-1 is annotated as a pseudogene. This CDR3 has 15 residues.

V usage is TRBV29-1 and J usage is TRBJ2-5; weak D call: TRBD1 (6 bases). Gene TRBJ2-7 matches the end of the DNA better, so the J call may be wrong. Germline CDR1 is SQVTM and CDR2 is ANQGSEA. The CDR3 runs to 13 residues. DNA of the CDR3: TGCAGCGTTGAGGTGACAGGTGTCTACGAGCAGTACTTC. Translating it yields CSVEVTGVYEQYF.

The V call is TRBV7-6, the J call TRBJ2-3, with D hard to call. Looked up from germline, CDR1 is SGHVS and CDR2 is FNYEAQ. The V end lost 6 bases, the J end lost 0 bases, and 16 bases lay between the germline ends. The CDR3 runs to 16 residues. The CDR3 loop reads CASRRHPSVSTDTQYF. CDR3 nucleotides: TGTGCCAGCAGACGCCACCCCAGCGTCAGCACAGATACGCAGTATTTT. The full variable domain, completed using reference TRBV7-6 and TRBJ2-3, is GAGVSQSPRYKVTKRGQDVALRCDPISGHVSLYWYRQALGQGPEFLTYFNYEAQQDKSGLPNDRFSAERPEGSISTLTIQRTEQRDSAMYRCASRRHPSVSTDTQYFGPGTRLTVL.